The 2 T cell receptor beta chains below come from one sample, sequenced in a study of T cell responses to AZD1222 COVID-19 vaccine. TCRdb keeps only in-frame clones here, not all; method: immunoSEQ multiplex PCR. Among around 110,000 clones listed, about 90% were seen once. The sample consisted of peripheral blood, taken on day 0 of AZD1222 vaccination. Receptor source: an adult in good health.

J is TRBJ1-1 and V is TRBV5-6; D unresolved. There are 14 residues in the CDR3. V was shortened by 0 bases and J by 1 base, with 7 bases between the two germline ends. CDR1 is SGHDT and CDR2 is YYEEEE in the germline V gene. In DNA form, the CDR3 reads TGTGCCAGCAGCTTGGCCAAGGGGAACACTGAAGCTTTCTTT. It encodes CASSLAKGNTEAFF. The complete variable domain, with remaining parts taken from reference TRBV5-6 and TRBJ1-1, reads DAGVTQSPTHLIKTRGQQVTLRCSPKSGHDTVSWYQQALGQGPQFIFQYYEEEERQRGNFPDRFSGHQFPNYSSELNVNALLLGDSALYLCASSLAKGNTEAFFGQGTRLTVV.

This clone came up once. The chain recombines TRBV11-2 with TRBJ2-1; tentatively, D is TRBD1 or TRBD2 (5 bases each). There are 15 residues in the CDR3. The V end was cut by 3 bases, the J end by 5 bases, with 14 bases between. Germline V gene sequence: CDR1 SGHAT, CDR2 FQNNGV. The CDR3 coding sequence is TGTGCCAGCAGCTTTTCCTCGGGACGGGACAATGAGCAGTTCTTC. Translated: CASSFSSGRDNEQFF.